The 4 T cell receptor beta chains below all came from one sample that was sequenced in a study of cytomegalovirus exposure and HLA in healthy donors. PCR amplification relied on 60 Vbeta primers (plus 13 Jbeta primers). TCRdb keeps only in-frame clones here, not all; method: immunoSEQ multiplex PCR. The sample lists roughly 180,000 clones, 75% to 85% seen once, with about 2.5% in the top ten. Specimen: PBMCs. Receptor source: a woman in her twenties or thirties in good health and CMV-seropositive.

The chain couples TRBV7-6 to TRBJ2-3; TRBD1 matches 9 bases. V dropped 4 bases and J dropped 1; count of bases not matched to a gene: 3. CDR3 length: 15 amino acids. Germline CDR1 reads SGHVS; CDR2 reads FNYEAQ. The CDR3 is CASSSWTGGTDTQYF. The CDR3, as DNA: TGTGCCAGCAGCTCTTGGACAGGGGGCACAGATACGCAGTATTTT.

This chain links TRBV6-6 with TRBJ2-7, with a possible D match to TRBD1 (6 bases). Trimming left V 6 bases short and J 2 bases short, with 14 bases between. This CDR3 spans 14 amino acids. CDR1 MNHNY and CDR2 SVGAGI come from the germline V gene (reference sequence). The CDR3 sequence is CASRERYRAYEQYF. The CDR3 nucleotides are TGTGCCAGCAGGGAACGATACAGGGCCTACGAGCAGTACTTC.

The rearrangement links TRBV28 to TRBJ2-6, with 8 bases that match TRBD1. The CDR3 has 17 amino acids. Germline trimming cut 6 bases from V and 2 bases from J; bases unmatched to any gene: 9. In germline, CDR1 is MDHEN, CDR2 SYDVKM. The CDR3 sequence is CASSYGQGVPGANVLTF. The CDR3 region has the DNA TGTGCCAGCAGCTACGGACAGGGAGTCCCTGGGGCCAACGTCCTGACTTTC. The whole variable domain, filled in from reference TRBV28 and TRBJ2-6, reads DVKVTQSSRYLVKRTGEKVFLECVQDMDHENMFWYRQDPGLGLRLIYFSYDVKMKEKGDIPEGYSVSREKKERFSLILESASTNQTSMYLCASSYGQGVPGANVLTFGAGSRLTVL.

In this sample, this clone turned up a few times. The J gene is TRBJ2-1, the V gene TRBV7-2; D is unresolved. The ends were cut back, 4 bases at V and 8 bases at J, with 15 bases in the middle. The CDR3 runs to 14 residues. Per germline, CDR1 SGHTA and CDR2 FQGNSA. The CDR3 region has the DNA TGTGCCAGCAGCTCCCCGGTTCTAGTGCATGAGCAGTTCTTC. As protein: CASSSPVLVHEQFF.